The 12 T cell receptor beta chains listed next were all sequenced from one sample in a study of blood T cell repertoires in COVID-19. The data were produced by immunoSEQ multiplex PCR, yet TCRdb's version contains in-frame clones alone and is incomplete. The table includes about 71,000 clones, about nine tenths detected once. Sample: peripheral blood. These receptors came from a man aged 25 to 40 with acute or convalescent COVID-19.

The chain employs TRBV21-1 and TRBJ2-4; the table's TRBD1 call for D was not verified on the DNA. TRBV21-1 is an annotated pseudogene. CDR3 length: 22 amino acids. CDR3 protein: CASSNDTIDRGTSLLAKNIQYF. CDR3 nucleotides: TGTGCCAGCAGCAACGACACCATAGACAGGGGTACTAGCCTGTTAGCCAAAAACATTCAGTACTTC.

The rearrangement uses TRBV5-4 and TRBJ2-1, with D maybe TRBD1 (5 bases). CDR3 length: 14 amino acids. CDR1 is SGHNT and CDR2 is YYREEE in the germline V gene (reference sequence). Trimming pared 2 bases from V and 5 bases from J, leaving 11 bases between. The CDR3 nucleotides read TGTGCCAGCAGCTTCCAGGGAACAGACAATGAGCAGTTCTTC. It yields the protein CASSFQGTDNEQFF.

The J gene is TRBJ2-3, the V gene TRBV7-2; TRBD2 matches 9 bases. This CDR3 is built from 16 residues. The junction had 8 bases not matched to a gene; V was cut back by 3 bases and J by 4 bases. Germline V gene lookup returns CDR1 SGHTA and CDR2 FQGNSA. The CDR3 region is CASSLVAGEAADTQYF. CDR3 sequence (DNA): TGTGCCAGCAGCTTGGTAGCGGGAGAAGCGGCAGATACGCAGTATTTT.

V is TRBV2 and J is TRBJ1-6; 11 positions match TRBD1. V shed 5 bases and J 9 bases; nucleotides not matched to a gene: 9. CDR1 SNHLY and CDR2 FYNNEI come from the germline V gene. The CDR3 is 16 residues long. The CDR3 DNA is TGTGCCAGCAGTCTTGGGGGACAGGGGGACGGTTCACCCCTCCACTTT. It specifies CASSLGGQGDGSPLHF.

This clone was detected only once. V and J are TRBV11-1 and TRBJ1-1; a possible D gene is TRBD1 (6 bases). The germline V and J ends were trimmed by 5 bases and 0 bases, with 10 bases remaining between them. Germline assignment: CDR1 SGHAT and CDR2 FQDESV (reference sequence). The CDR3 contains 14 residues. This CDR3 reads CASSRTVLNTEAFF. The CDR3 DNA follows: TGTGCCAGCAGCCGGACAGTATTGAACACTGAAGCTTTCTTT.

The rearrangement joins TRBV3-1 (or the pseudogene TRBV3-2) to TRBJ1-4, with 8 bases lining up with TRBD1. J gave up 0 bases and V 5 bases, and 5 bases lay outside the gene matches. The CDR3 contains 16 residues. From germline, CDR1 is LGHDT and CDR2 YNNKEL (reference sequence). The CDR3 spells CASSIGQGTTNEKLFF. CDR3 nucleotides: TGTGCCAGCAGCATCGGACAGGGTACAACTAATGAAAAACTGTTTTTT.

The rearrangement uses TRBV10-3 and TRBJ2-3; no clear D gene. CDR3 length: 14 residues. Germline CDR1 and CDR2: ENHRY and SYGVKD. V was pared by 4 bases and J by 1 base, with 9 bases between. In nucleotides, the CDR3 is TGTGCCATCAGTGGACTCCGGGGCACAGATACGCAGTATTTT. Translating gives CAISGLRGTDTQYF.

The chain recombines TRBV11-1 with TRBJ2-2; TRBD2 agrees at 14 bases. The ends lost 5 bases at V and 10 bases at J; junction bases unmatched: 6. The CDR3 sequence is 15 residues long. Germline CDR1 and CDR2: SGHAT and FQDESV (reference sequence). Here the CDR3 reads CASSPRLAGGKELFF. In DNA, the CDR3 is TGTGCCAGCAGCCCTCGACTAGCGGGAGGGAAGGAGCTGTTTTTT.

The chain is built from TRBV20-1 and TRBJ2-5; D is ambiguous. Trimming pared 6 bases from V and 2 bases from J, leaving 7 bases between. The germline V gene has CDR1 DFQATT and CDR2 SNEGSKA (reference sequence). The CDR3 totals 11 residues. The CDR3 protein is CSAQHQETQYF. CDR3 DNA sequence: TGCAGTGCGCAACATCAAGAGACCCAGTACTTC.

The gene calls are TRBV27 and TRBJ1-5; weak D call: TRBD1 (5 bases). V shed 8 bases and J shed 1 base, with 12 bases lying between them. The CDR3 loop spans 14 amino acids. Germline values: CDR1 MNHEY, CDR2 SMNVEV (reference sequence). The DNA of the CDR3 is TGTGCCAGCGGAGATAGGGGAAGCAATCAGCCCCAGCATTTT. This encodes CASGDRGSNQPQHF.

V usage is TRBV18 and J usage is TRBJ2-1, with TRBD2 as a possible D gene (6 bases). The CDR3 covers 12 residues. Germline V CDR1 and CDR2: KGHSH, LQKENI. V was shortened by 2 bases and J by 13 bases, with 12 bases between the two germline ends. In nucleotides, the CDR3 is TGTGCCAGCTCACCAGGTGGGGGACTCCAGTTCTTC. Translating gives CASSPGGGLQFF.

J is TRBJ2-4 and V is TRBV19; 8 bases map to TRBD2. V dropped 3 bases and J dropped 0; count of bases not matched to a gene: 4. Germline-derived CDR1 and CDR2 are LNHDA and SQIVND (reference sequence). The CDR3 has 16 residues. The CDR3 reads CASSIFSGRAKNIQYF. DNA for the CDR3: TGTGCCAGTAGTATCTTCAGCGGGAGAGCCAAAAACATTCAGTACTTC.